The 21 T cell receptor beta chains in this list originate from one sample, sequenced in a study of cytomegalovirus exposure and HLA in healthy donors. 13 Jbeta primers and 60 Vbeta primers were used for the PCR. TCRdb's table, derived via immunoSEQ multiplex PCR, lists solely in-frame clones and lacks some. The sample comprises over 100,000 clones, 81% of which are singletons, and 2.2% rests with the top ten. The sequenced material came from PBMCs. The receptors were gathered from a woman in her 30s in good health and CMV-seronegative.

This chain connects TRBV7-8 to TRBJ1-6; TRBD1 agrees at 9 bases. V shed 2 bases and J 7 bases; nucleotides not matched to a gene: 12. Germline V gene lookup returns CDR1 SGHVS and CDR2 FQNEAQ. This CDR3 comprises 18 residues. The CDR3 DNA sequence: TGTGCCAGCAGCTTAAATTTTCGACGACAGGGGGTCAATTCACCCCTCCACTTT. This codes for CASSLNFRRQGVNSPLHF.

This clone was counted between two and nine times. V is TRBV5-1 and J is TRBJ1-2, with 10 bases that match TRBD1. V trimming: 1 base; J trimming: 3 bases; junction bases outside the gene matches: 3. This CDR3 comprises 15 residues. Germline-derived CDR1 and CDR2 are SGHRS and YFSETQ. The CDR3, as DNA: TGCGCCAGCAGCTTGTCGGGGACAGGGGACTATGGCTACACCTTC. Residues: CASSLSGTGDYGYTF.

This chain links TRBV25-1 with TRBJ1-1, with a possible D match to TRBD1 (6 bases). CDR3 length: 14 residues. V was cut by 2 bases and J by 8 bases, with 15 bases left in between. The germline V gene encodes CDR1 MGHDK and CDR2 SYGVNS. The CDR3 protein is CASSEGGGRWEAFF. The CDR3 DNA reads TGTGCCAGCAGTGAAGGGGGCGGGCGTTGGGAAGCTTTCTTT.

The chain is built from TRBV29-1 and TRBJ2-3; D perhaps matches TRBD1 (6 bases). Germline lookup yields CDR1 SQVTM and CDR2 ANQGSEA. This CDR3 region has 15 residues. V gave up 6 bases and J gave up 6 bases, with 22 bases separating them. CDR3 in amino acids: CSVNPGQGIWDTQYF. CDR3 in DNA: TGCAGCGTCAACCCGGGGCAGGGGATATGGGATACGCAGTATTTT.

V gene TRBV5-1 combines with J gene TRBJ2-7; TRBD1 agrees at 10 bases. The V and J ends lost 4 bases and 3 bases, in that order; junction bases with no gene match: 10. CDR3 length: 16 residues. Germline V lookup: CDR1 SGHRS, CDR2 YFSETQ. The CDR3 DNA follows: TGCGCCAGCAGCCATCGGACAGGGGGTGGGAACTACGAGCAGTACTTC. Translation gives CASSHRTGGGNYEQYF.

The chain has TRBV11-2 and TRBJ2-3; 9 bases agree with TRBD2. The CDR3 is 17 amino acids. Germline CDR1 and CDR2: SGHAT and FQNNGV. The J segment lost 4 bases and the V segment lost 2 bases, leaving 10 bases of the junction unmatched. Here the CDR3 DNA reads TGTGCCAGCAGCTTATGGGCTAGCGGGGAGAGATCAGATACGCAGTATTTT. Its translation: CASSLWASGERSDTQYF.

This sequence joins TRBV2 and TRBJ2-6; D may be TRBD2 (7 bases). Deletions cut 6 bases from V and 0 bases from J, with 18 bases between. The CDR3 runs 18 residues. Germline values: CDR1 SNHLY, CDR2 FYNNEI. CDR3 residues: CASSGGLRGGSGANVLTF. CDR3 in DNA: TGTGCCAGCAGCGGGGGGCTCCGAGGGGGCTCTGGGGCCAACGTCCTGACTTTC. Based on the CDR3 plus reference TRBV2 and TRBJ2-6, the full variable domain is EPEVTQTPSHQVTQMGQEVILRCVPISNHLYFYWYRQILGQKVEFLVSFYNNEISEKSEIFDDQFSVERPDGSNFTLKIRSTKLEDSAMYFCASSGGLRGGSGANVLTFGAGSRLTVL.

This rearrangement joins TRBV23-1 to TRBJ1-1; D gene unclear. TRBV23-1 falls under the ORF class, with uncertain function. The CDR3 extends over 13 amino acids. V lost 4 bases, J lost 4 bases, and 10 bases lay in between. This CDR3 is CASSPWATTEAFF. CDR3 DNA sequence: TGCGCCAGCAGTCCATGGGCCACCACTGAAGCTTTCTTT.

V and J are TRBV18 and TRBJ2-5, with a possible D match to TRBD1 (5 bases). Germline loops: CDR1 KGHSH, CDR2 LQKENI. V was shortened by 0 bases and J by 4 bases, with 6 bases between the two germline ends. This CDR3 has 13 amino acids. CDR3 bases: TGTGCCAGCTCACCACCGCAGGGAGAGACCCAGTACTTC. Amino acids: CASSPPQGETQYF.

The chain couples TRBV30 to TRBJ1-2; 7 bases line up with TRBD1. V gave up 2 bases and J gave up 2 bases; unmatched junction bases: 2. The CDR3 sequence is 13 residues long. The V gene's germline CDR1 is GTSNPN and CDR2 SVGIG (reference sequence). This chain's CDR3 is CAWSLQGNYGYTF. In DNA, the CDR3 is TGTGCCTGGAGTTTACAGGGGAACTATGGCTACACCTTC.

The chain uses TRBV7-2 and TRBJ2-1; 9 bases are a match to TRBD2. Losses at the gene ends were 8 bases for V and 8 bases for J; bases not matched to a gene: 13. The CDR3 is 15 residues long. Germline V lookup: CDR1 SGHTA, CDR2 FQGNSA. CDR3 bases: TGTGCCAGCCCCCCATTGGCGGGAGGGCCCTATGAGCAGTTCTTC. Its translation: CASPPLAGGPYEQFF.

This chain links TRBV5-4 with TRBJ1-1, with D unresolved. Germline V gene sequence: CDR1 SGHNT, CDR2 YYREEE (reference sequence). V lost 2 bases to trimming and J lost 2 bases, with 7 bases between them. This CDR3 region has 13 residues. The CDR3 here is CASSLSLNTEAFF. DNA of the CDR3: TGTGCCAGCAGCTTATCTTTAAACACTGAAGCTTTCTTT.

The chain combines TRBV7-8 with TRBJ2-1, with 7 bases lining up with TRBD2. The CDR3 consists of 16 residues. Trimming removed 5 bases from V and 6 bases from J; junction bases left unmatched: 13. Per germline, CDR1 SGHVS and CDR2 FQNEAQ. The CDR3 region is CASSPPRGGVGNEQFF. CDR3 DNA sequence: TGTGCCAGCAGCCCCCCCCGCGGGGGAGTTGGCAATGAGCAGTTCTTC.

The chain combines TRBV19 with TRBJ2-5; perhaps TRBD1 as D (5 bases). The V gene's germline CDR1 is LNHDA and CDR2 SQIVND (reference sequence). Trimming took off 3 bases at V and 2 bases at J, with 7 bases between the two ends. The CDR3 covers 13 residues. Here the CDR3 reads CASSIRVQETQYF. The CDR3 DNA reads as TGTGCCAGTAGTATCAGGGTACAAGAGACCCAGTACTTC.

The rearrangement uses TRBV29-1 and TRBJ2-7, with TRBD1 as a possible D gene (5 bases). CDR3 size: 13 residues. V was pared by 6 bases and J by 6 bases, with 18 bases between. Germline CDR1 reads SQVTM; CDR2 reads ANQGSEA. The chain's CDR3 is CSVWGPAVGEQYF. In DNA form, the CDR3 reads TGCAGCGTGTGGGGCCCCGCTGTGGGCGAGCAGTACTTC.

This chain joins TRBV7-9 and TRBJ2-7, with D perhaps TRBD2 (5 bases). The V gene's germline CDR1 is SEHNR and CDR2 FQNEAQ (reference sequence). The CDR3 loop spans 12 amino acids. The germline V and J ends were trimmed by 7 bases and 3 bases, with 10 bases remaining between them. CDR3 sequence reads: CASTRAVYEQYF. The DNA for the CDR3 is TGTGCCAGCACGCGGGCGGTCTACGAGCAGTACTTC.

The CDR3 DNA reads TGTGCCAGCAGCCTAACTAACAGGGCTTTAGCCGGGGAGCTGTTTTTT. Translating it yields CASSLTNRALAGELFF. The V and J genes are TRBV5-4 and TRBJ2-2, with D perhaps matching TRBD1 (6 bases). This CDR3 comprises 16 residues. Germline CDR1 reads SGHNT; CDR2 reads YYREEE (reference sequence). V dropped 4 bases and J dropped 6 bases, with 19 bases sitting between them.

The chain joins TRBV19 to TRBJ2-7; the D gene is possibly TRBD2 (5 bases). This CDR3 spans 16 amino acids. The germline V and J ends were trimmed by 1 base and 3 bases, with 16 bases remaining between them. Per the germline V gene, CDR1 is LNHDA and CDR2 is SQIVND (reference sequence). The CDR3 loop reads CASSIGPGIGNYEQYF. In nucleotides, the CDR3 is TGTGCCAGTAGTATAGGCCCGGGTATCGGGAACTACGAGCAGTACTTC.

This chain uses TRBV30 with TRBJ2-7; TRBD1 matches 11 bases. With 3 bases clipped from V and 2 bases from J, the junction kept 3 bases outside the gene matches. From germline, CDR1 is GTSNPN and CDR2 SVGIG (reference sequence). CDR3 size: 14 residues. CDR3: CAWRGTGGTYEQYF. The CDR3 DNA is TGTGCCTGGAGGGGGACAGGGGGGACCTACGAGCAGTACTTC.

J is TRBJ2-7 and V is TRBV21-1; the D segment call TRBD2 is taken from the table without a DNA check. TRBV21-1 constitutes a pseudogene. The CDR3 runs 17 residues. The CDR3 is CASSLTQPGTSDYEQYF. Written as DNA, the CDR3 is TGTGCCAGCAGCCTAACACAACCCGGGACTAGCGACTACGAGCAGTACTTC.

This chain uses TRBV4-2 with TRBJ2-1; 8 bases align to TRBD1. The CDR3 totals 15 residues. CDR1 is LGHNA and CDR2 is YNFKEQ in the germline V gene. The V and J ends lost 0 bases and 8 bases, in that order; junction bases with no gene match: 6. The CDR3 DNA follows: TGTGCCAGCAGCCAAGATAGACAGGGGTTCGATGAGCAGTTCTTC. Translation gives CASSQDRQGFDEQFF.